What follows is one TCR beta chain and its context. Its antigen remains unidentified. The primer mix had 60 Vbeta and 13 Jbeta primers. Data came from immunoSEQ multiplex PCR; TCRdb stores just in-frame clones and leaves some out. The sample records 80,000 to 100,000 clones, 55% to 75% being singletons. The data belong to a study of cytomegalovirus exposure and HLA in healthy donors. Study-wide results and caveats: Researchers counted some 150 TCR beta chains as cytomegalovirus-associated. Data from an earlier analysis indicated that most TCR beta V segments were productive either about 90% or about 30% of the time. For most TCR sequences rarity was the rule, although some public TCRs occurred in many donors. The authors considered a cluster of highly shared sequence variants likely to be a sequencing artifact.

The CDR3 consists of 16 residues. Germline CDR1 SGHRS, CDR2 YFSETQ. After removal of 3 bases from V and 1 base from J, the junction contained 3 bases not matched to a gene. Sequencing used PBMCs. V usage is TRBV5-1 and J usage is TRBJ2-2, with 10 bases aligning to TRBD1. This TCR came from a young woman in good health and CMV-seropositive. CDR3 region: CASSSGQGVNTGELFF. In nucleotides, the CDR3 is TGCGCCAGCAGCTCTGGACAGGGGGTGAACACCGGGGAGCTGTTTTTT.